The present T cell receptor (beta chain) was sequenced within a study of blood T cell repertoires in COVID-19. Germline CDR1 reads DFQATT; CDR2 reads SNEGSKA (reference sequence). After removal of 3 bases from V and 7 bases from J, the junction contained 5 bases not matched to a gene. CDR3 size: 14 residues. Profiling relied on immunoSEQ multiplex PCR, and the TCRdb table lists in-frame clones only, not all of them. The sample comprises approximately 270,000 clones, around 86% of which are singletons, and around 1.8% rests with the top ten. The receptor comes from a middle-aged man who had recovered from COVID-19. The chain carries TRBV20-1 and TRBJ2-1; 11 bases align to TRBD2. Specimen: PBMCs or T cells enriched from blood (not recorded which). The CDR3 bases are TGCAGTGCTAGTCCTAGCGGGGGGATGAATGAGCAGTTCTTC. Its protein product is CSASPSGGMNEQFF.